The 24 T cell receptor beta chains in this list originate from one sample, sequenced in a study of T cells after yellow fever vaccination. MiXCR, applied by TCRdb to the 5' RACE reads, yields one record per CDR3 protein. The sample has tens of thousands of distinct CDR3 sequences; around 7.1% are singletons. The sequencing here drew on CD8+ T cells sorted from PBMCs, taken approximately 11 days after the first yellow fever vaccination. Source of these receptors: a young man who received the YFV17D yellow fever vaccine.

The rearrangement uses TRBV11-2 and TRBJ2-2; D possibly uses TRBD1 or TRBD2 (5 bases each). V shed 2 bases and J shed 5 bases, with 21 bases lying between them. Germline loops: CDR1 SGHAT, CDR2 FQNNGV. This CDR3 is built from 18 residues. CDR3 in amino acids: CASSLYSDWDHTTGELFF. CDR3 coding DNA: TGTGCCAGCAGCTTATACAGTGACTGGGACCACACGACCGGGGAGCTGTTTTTT.

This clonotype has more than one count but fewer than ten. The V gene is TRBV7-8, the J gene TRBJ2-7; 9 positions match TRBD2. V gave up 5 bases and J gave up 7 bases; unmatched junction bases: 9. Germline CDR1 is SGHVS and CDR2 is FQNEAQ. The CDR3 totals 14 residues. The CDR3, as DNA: TGTGCCAGCAGCCCAAAGCGGGGGGCCGGAGAGCAGTACGTC. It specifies CASSPKRGAGEQYV.

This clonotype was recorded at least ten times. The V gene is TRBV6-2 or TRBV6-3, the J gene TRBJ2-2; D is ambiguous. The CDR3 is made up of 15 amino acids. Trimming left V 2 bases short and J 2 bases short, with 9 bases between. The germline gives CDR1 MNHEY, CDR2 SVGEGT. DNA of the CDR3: TGTGCCAGCAGTTACGGCGTACTAAACACCGGGGAGCTGTTTTTT. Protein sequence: CASSYGVLNTGELFF.

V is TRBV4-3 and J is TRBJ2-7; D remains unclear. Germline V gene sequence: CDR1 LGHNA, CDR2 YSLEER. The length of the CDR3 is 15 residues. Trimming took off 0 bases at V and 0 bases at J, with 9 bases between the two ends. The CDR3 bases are TGCGCCAGCAGCCAAGAAAGAGGTAACTCCTACGAGCAGTACGTC. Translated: CASSQERGNSYEQYV.

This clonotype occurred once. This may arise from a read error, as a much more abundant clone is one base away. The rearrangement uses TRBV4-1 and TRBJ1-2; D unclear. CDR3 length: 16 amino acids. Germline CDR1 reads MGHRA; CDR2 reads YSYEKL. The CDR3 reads CASSQEITGRDYGCTF. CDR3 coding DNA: TGCGCCAGCAGCCAAGAGATCACGGGCCGAGACTATGGCTGCACCTTC.

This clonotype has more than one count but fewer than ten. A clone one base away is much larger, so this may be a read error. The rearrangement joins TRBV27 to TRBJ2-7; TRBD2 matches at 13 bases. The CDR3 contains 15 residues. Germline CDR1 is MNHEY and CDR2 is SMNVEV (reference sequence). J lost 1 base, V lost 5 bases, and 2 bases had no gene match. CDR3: CASSPTSGGSYEQYV. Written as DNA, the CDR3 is TGTGCCAGCAGTCCGACTAGCGGGGGGTCCTACGAGCAGTACGTC.

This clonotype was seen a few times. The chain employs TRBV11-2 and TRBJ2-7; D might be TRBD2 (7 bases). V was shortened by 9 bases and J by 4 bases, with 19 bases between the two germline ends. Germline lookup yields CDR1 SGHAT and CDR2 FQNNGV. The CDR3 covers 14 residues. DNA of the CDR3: TGTGCCAGTAACACGGGTGGGGGGGCTTACGAGCAGTACTTC. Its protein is CASNTGGGAYEQYF.

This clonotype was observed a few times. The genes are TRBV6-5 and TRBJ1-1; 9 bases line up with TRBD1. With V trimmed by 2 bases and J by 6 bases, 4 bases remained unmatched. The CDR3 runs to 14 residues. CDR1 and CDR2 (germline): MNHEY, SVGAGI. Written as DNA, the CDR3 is TGTGCCAGCAGTTACGGAACAGGGGGCTCTGAAGCTTTCTTT. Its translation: CASSYGTGGSEAFF.

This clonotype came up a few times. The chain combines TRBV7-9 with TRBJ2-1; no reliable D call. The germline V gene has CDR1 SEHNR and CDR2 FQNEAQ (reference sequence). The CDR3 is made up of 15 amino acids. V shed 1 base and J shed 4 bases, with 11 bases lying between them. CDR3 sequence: CASSLVALLYNEQFF. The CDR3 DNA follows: TGTGCCAGCAGCTTAGTGGCCCTTCTTTACAATGAGCAGTTCTTC.

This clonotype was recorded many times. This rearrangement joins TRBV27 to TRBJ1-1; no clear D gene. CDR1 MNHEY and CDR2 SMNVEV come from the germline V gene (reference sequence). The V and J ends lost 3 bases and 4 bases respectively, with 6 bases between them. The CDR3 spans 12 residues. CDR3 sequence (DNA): TGTGCCAGCAGTTTTATAGGCACTGAAGCTTTCTTT. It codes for CASSFIGTEAFF.

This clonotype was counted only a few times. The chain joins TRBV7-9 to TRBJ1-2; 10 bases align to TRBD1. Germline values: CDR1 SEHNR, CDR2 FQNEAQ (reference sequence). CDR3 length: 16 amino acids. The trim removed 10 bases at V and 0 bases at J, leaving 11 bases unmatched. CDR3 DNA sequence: TGTGCCACCGCTCCCCCGGGACAGGGGCCTAACTATGGCTACACCTTC. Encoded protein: CATAPPGQGPNYGYTF.

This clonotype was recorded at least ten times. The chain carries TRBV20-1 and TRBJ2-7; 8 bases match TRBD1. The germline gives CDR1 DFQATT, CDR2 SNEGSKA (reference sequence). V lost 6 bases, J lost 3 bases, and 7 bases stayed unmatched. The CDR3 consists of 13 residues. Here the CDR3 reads CSATRTGHYEQYF. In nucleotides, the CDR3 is TGCAGTGCCACCCGGACAGGGCACTACGAGCAGTACTTC.

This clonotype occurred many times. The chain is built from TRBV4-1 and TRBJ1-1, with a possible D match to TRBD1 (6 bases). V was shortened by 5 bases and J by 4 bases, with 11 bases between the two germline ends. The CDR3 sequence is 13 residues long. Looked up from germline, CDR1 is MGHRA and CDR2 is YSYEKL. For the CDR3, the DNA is TGCGCCAGCAGCGAAGCGGGGGCCACTGAAGCTTTCTTT. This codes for CASSEAGATEAFF.

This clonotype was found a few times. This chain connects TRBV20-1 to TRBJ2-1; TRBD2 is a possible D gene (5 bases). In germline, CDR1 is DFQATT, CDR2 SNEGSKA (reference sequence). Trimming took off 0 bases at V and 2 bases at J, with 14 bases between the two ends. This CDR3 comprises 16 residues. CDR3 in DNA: TGCAGTGCTAGAGATCGGTATGGGAGACCCTACAATGAGCAGTTCTTC. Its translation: CSARDRYGRPYNEQFF.

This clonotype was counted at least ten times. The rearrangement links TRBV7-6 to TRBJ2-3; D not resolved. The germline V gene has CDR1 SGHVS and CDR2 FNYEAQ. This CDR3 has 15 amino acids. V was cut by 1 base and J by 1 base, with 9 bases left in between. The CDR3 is CASSLGFRGTDTQYF. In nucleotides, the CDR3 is TGTGCCAGCAGCTTAGGTTTCCGAGGCACAGATACGCAGTATTTT. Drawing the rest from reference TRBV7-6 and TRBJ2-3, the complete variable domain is GAGVSQSPRYKVTKRGQDVALRCDPISGHVSLYWYRQALGQGPEFLTYFNYEAQQDKSGLPNDRFSAERPEGSISTLTIQRTEQRDSAMYRCASSLGFRGTDTQYFGPGTRLTVL.

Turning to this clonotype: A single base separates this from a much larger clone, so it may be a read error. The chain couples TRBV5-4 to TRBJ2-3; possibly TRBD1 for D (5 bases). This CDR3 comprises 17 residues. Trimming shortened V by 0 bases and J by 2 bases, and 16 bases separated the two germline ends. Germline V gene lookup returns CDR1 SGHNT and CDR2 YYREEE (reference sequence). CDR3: CASSLEGDWSFTDTQYF. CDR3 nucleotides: TGTGCCAGCAGCTTGGAAGGGGATTGGTCTTTCACAGATACGCAGTATTTT.

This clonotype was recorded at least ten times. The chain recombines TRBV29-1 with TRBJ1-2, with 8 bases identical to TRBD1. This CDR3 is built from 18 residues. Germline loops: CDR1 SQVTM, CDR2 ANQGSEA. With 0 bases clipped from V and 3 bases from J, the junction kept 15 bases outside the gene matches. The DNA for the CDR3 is TGCAGCGTTGAAGATCTTTTGAAGGGGACAGGATGGGACTATGGCTACACCTTC. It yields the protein CSVEDLLKGTGWDYGYTF.

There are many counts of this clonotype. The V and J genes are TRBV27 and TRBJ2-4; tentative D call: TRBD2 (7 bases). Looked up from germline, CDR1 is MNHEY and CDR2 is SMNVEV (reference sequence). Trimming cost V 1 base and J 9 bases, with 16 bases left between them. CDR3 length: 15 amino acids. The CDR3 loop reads CASSLYGGGDAIQYF. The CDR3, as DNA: TGTGCCAGCAGTTTATACGGAGGGGGGGACGCCATTCAGTACTTC.

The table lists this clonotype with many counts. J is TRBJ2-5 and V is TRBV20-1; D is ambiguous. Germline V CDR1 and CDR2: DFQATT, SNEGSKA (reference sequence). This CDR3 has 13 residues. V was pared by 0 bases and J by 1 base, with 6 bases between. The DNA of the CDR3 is TGCAGTGCTAGAGATGGGTTCCAAGAGACCCAGTACTTC. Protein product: CSARDGFQETQYF.

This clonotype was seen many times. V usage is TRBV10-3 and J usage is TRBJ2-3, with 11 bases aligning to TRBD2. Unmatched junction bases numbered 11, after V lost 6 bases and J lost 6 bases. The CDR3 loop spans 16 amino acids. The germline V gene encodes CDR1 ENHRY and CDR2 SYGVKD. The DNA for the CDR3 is TGTGCCATCAGCGGTTATAGCGGGGGGGCCTCTGATACGCAGTATTTT. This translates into CAISGYSGGASDTQYF.

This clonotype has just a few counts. CDR3 in amino acids: CASSIPGGGTEAFF. CDR3 nucleotides: TGTGCCAGTAGTATCCCCGGGGGAGGCACTGAAGCTTTCTTT. The chain links TRBV19 to TRBJ1-1, with D possibly TRBD1 on 5 matching bases. The V end lost 3 bases, the J end lost 4 bases, and 12 bases lay between the germline ends. This CDR3 has 14 residues. Germline V gives CDR1 LNHDA, CDR2 SQIVND (reference sequence).

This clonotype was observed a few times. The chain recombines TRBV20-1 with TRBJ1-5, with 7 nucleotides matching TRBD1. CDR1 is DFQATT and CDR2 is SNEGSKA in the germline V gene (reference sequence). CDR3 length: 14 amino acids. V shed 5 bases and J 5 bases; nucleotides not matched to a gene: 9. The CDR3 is CSARRIQGDQPQHF. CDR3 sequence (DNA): TGCAGTGCTCGCCGAATTCAGGGGGATCAGCCCCAGCATTTT.

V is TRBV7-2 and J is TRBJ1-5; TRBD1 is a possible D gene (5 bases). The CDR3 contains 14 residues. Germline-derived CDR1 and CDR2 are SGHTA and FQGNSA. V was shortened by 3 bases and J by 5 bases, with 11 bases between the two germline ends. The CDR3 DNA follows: TGTGCCAGCAGCTTTGGGGCCCAATATCAGCCCCAGCATTTT. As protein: CASSFGAQYQPQHF.

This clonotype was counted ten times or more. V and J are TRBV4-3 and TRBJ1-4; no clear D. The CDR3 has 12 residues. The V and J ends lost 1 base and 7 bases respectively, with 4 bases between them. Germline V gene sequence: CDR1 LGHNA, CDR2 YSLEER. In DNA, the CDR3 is TGCGCCAGCAGCCAAGGCGGTGAAAAACTGTTTTTT. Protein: CASSQGGEKLFF.